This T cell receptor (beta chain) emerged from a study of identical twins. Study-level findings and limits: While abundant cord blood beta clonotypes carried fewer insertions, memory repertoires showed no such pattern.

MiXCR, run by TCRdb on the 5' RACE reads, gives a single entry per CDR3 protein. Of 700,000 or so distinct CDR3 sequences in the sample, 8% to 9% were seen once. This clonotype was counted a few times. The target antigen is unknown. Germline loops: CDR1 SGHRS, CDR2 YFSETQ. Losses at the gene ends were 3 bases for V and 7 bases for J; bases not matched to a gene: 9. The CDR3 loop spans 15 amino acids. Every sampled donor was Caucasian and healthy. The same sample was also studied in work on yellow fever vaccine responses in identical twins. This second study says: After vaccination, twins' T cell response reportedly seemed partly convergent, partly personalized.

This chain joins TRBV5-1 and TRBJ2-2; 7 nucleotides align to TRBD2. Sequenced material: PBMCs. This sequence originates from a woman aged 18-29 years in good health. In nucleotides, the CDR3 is TGCGCCAGCAGCTCCGGGGGGAGTCGGGACGGGGAGCTGTTTTTT. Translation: CASSSGGSRDGELFF.